Below are 11 T cell receptor beta chains sequenced from a single sample in a study of long-term antiretroviral therapy in people with HIV (dated 2022 in TCRdb). The immunoSEQ hsTCRB v3.0 assay was used at survey level resolution for TRB variable region sequencing. The source is immuneACCESS, and TCRdb retained only in-frame sequences with V and J called. Part of the clones is not carried over; for the studies checked, unresolved V genes explain less than half of this, and the remainder is unexplained. For this sample the table gives approximately 26,000 clones, of which around 84% were detected only once. The top ten clonotypes cover about 6.4% of the sample. Specimen: unsorted PBMCs, collected 0.4 years after starting antiretroviral therapy. All receptors come from a man younger than 35 with HIV.

The chain has TRBV18 and TRBJ1-5; D unresolved. CDR1 is KGHSH and CDR2 is LQKENI in the germline V gene. CDR3 length: 13 amino acids. Trimming removed 2 bases from V and 4 bases from J, with 6 bases in between. Written as DNA, the CDR3 is TGTGCCAGCTCACCAGGGGTTAATCAGCCCCAGCATTTT. Its translation: CASSPGVNQPQHF.

The rearrangement uses TRBV27 and TRBJ1-1; D is uncertain. CDR1 and CDR2 from the germline V gene are MNHEY and SMNVEV (reference sequence). V was pared by 2 bases and J by 5 bases, with 15 bases between. CDR3 length: 15 residues. The CDR3 DNA follows: TGTGCCAGCAGTTTAGGGTCGGGAGGTGGAACTGAAGCTTTCTTT. This codes for CASSLGSGGGTEAFF.

The chain employs TRBV28 and TRBJ1-2; the match to TRBD1 covers 8 bases. Germline V CDR1 and CDR2: MDHEN, SYDVKM. The V segment lost 5 bases and the J segment 2 bases; nucleotides outside the gene matches: 4. This CDR3 has 14 amino acids. The CDR3 is CASSPDRANYGYTF. Written as DNA, the CDR3 is TGTGCCAGCAGTCCGGACAGGGCGAACTATGGCTACACCTTC.

The chain employs TRBV5-1 and TRBJ2-1; possible D gene TRBD2, 6 bases. The CDR3 spans 14 residues. Looked up from germline, CDR1 is SGHRS and CDR2 is YFSETQ. The V gene lost 4 bases and the J gene lost 2 bases, with 10 bases spanning the gap. CDR3 coding DNA: TGCGCCAGCAGCGGCGGGGACGCCTACAATGAGCAGTTCTTC. Translating it yields CASSGGDAYNEQFF.

The chain has TRBV29-1 and TRBJ1-1; D is unresolved. CDR3 size: 13 residues. Trimming cost V 2 bases and J 1 base, with 8 bases left between them. Germline V gene sequence: CDR1 SQVTM, CDR2 ANQGSEA. The CDR3 is CSVELGWNTEAFF. Here the CDR3 DNA reads TGCAGCGTTGAACTGGGCTGGAACACTGAAGCTTTCTTT. The full variable domain, its missing parts supplied by reference TRBV29-1 and TRBJ1-1, is SAVISQKPSRDICQRGTSLTIQCQVDSQVTMMFWYRQQPGQSLTLIATANQGSEATYESGFVIDKFPISRPNLTFSTLTVSNMSPEDSSIYLCSVELGWNTEAFFGQGTRLTVV.

This clone showed up just a few times. The J gene is TRBJ1-2, the V gene TRBV6-1, with TRBD1 identical over 11 bases. The CDR3 has 15 residues. Looked up from germline, CDR1 is MNHNS and CDR2 is SASEGT. Germline trimming cut 2 bases from V and 4 bases from J; bases unmatched to any gene: 3. CDR3 bases: TGTGCCAGCAGTGAAACCGGGACAGGGGGCTATGGCTACACCTTC. Protein: CASSETGTGGYGYTF.

The chain combines TRBV5-1 with TRBJ2-2; D is possibly TRBD1 or TRBD2 (6 bases each). This CDR3 region has 15 residues. V shed 4 bases and J shed 7 bases, with 17 bases lying between them. Germline values: CDR1 SGHRS, CDR2 YFSETQ. The CDR3 reads CASSPDRGPGGELFF. Written as DNA, the CDR3 is TGCGCCAGCAGCCCCGACCGGGGGCCTGGCGGGGAGCTGTTTTTT.

This clone has only a few counts. The chain combines TRBV6-5 with TRBJ2-7, with D possibly being TRBD1 or TRBD2 (7 bases each). The CDR3 runs 14 residues. V lost 2 bases and J lost 4, with 12 bases in between. Germline lookup yields CDR1 MNHEY and CDR2 SVGAGI. The CDR3 nucleotides read TGTGCCAGCAGTTACACAGGGGAGGGGTACGAGCAGTACTTC. It specifies CASSYTGEGYEQYF.

The chain combines TRBV7-9 with TRBJ1-1, with D unclear. Trimming took off 5 bases at V and 1 base at J, with 8 bases between the two ends. The CDR3 length is 13 residues. Germline CDR1 SEHNR, CDR2 FQNEAQ (reference sequence). The CDR3 is CASSPAGNTEAFF. The CDR3 DNA reads TGTGCCAGCAGCCCCGCAGGGAACACTGAAGCTTTCTTT.

The CDR3 DNA is TGTGCCAGCAGTGCCAGGGGGACTGAGCAGTTCTTC. This gives the protein CASSARGTEQFF. J is TRBJ2-1 and V is TRBV28, with TRBD1 identical over 7 bases. Germline CDR1 and CDR2: MDHEN and SYDVKM. V trimming: 5 bases; J trimming: 9 bases; junction bases outside the gene matches: 4. The CDR3 consists of 12 residues. Variable domain in full (rest from reference TRBV28 and TRBJ2-1): DVKVTQSSRYLVKRTGEKVFLECVQDMDHENMFWYRQDPGLGLRLIYFSYDVKMKEKGDIPEGYSVSREKKERFSLILESASTNQTSMYLCASSARGTEQFFGPGTRLTVL.

The genes are TRBV6-6 and TRBJ1-3; D gene uncertain. Germline CDR1 is MNHNY and CDR2 is SVGAGI (reference sequence). Trimming removed 5 bases from V and 0 bases from J, with 11 bases in between. This CDR3 spans 15 amino acids. The CDR3 DNA reads TGTGCCAGCAGTCCCGGCTCTAGCTCTGGAAACACCATATATTTT. Translated, it gives CASSPGSSSGNTIYF.